A single sample is the source of the 13 T cell receptor beta chains below, sequenced in a study of cytomegalovirus exposure and HLA in healthy donors. PCR involved 60 Vbeta and 13 Jbeta primers. Measured with immunoSEQ multiplex PCR; TCRdb has only the in-frame clones, and not every one. The table includes about 280,000 clones, roughly 89% detected once. The sample comprised PBMCs. The receptors come from a woman aged 18 to 35 in good health and CMV-seronegative.

The genes are TRBV27 and TRBJ1-5, with 9 bases that match TRBD1. The CDR3 is 15 residues long. V gave up 3 bases and J gave up 3 bases; unmatched junction bases: 3. Looked up from germline, CDR1 is MNHEY and CDR2 is SMNVEV (reference sequence). CDR3 protein: CASSLGTGLNQPQHF. Written as DNA, the CDR3 is TGTGCCAGCAGTTTGGGGACAGGGCTCAATCAGCCCCAGCATTTT.

V gene TRBV5-6 combines with J gene TRBJ1-4; 10 bases are a match to TRBD1. Per the germline V gene, CDR1 is SGHDT and CDR2 is YYEEEE. The CDR3 length is 14 residues. J lost 6 bases, V lost 4 bases, and 3 bases had no gene match. The DNA for the CDR3 is TGTGCCAGCAGCCCGGACAGGGGGGATGAAAAACTGTTTTTT. Residues: CASSPDRGDEKLFF.

The chain recombines TRBV29-1 with TRBJ1-2; tentatively, D is TRBD1 (5 bases). Germline-derived CDR1 and CDR2 are SQVTM and ANQGSEA. The CDR3 totals 14 residues. V lost 8 bases, J lost 0 bases, and 16 bases lay in between. CDR3 nucleotide sequence: TGCAGCTTCGAGGGGCGGGAAACTAACTATGGCTACACCTTC. The encoded protein is CSFEGRETNYGYTF.

This rearrangement joins TRBV6-1 to TRBJ1-5; D is unresolved. Looked up from germline, CDR1 is MNHNS and CDR2 is SASEGT. The CDR3 extends over 15 amino acids. Trimming removed 10 bases at V and 0 bases at J, with 16 bases between. The CDR3 here is CAIPVSVNSNQPQHF. As DNA, the CDR3 is TGTGCCATCCCAGTGTCCGTCAATAGCAATCAGCCCCAGCATTTT.

This chain connects TRBV11-2 to TRBJ1-2; D uncertain. V lost 0 bases to trimming and J lost 1 base, with 15 bases between them. Germline V gene data show CDR1 as SGHAT and CDR2 as FQNNGV. This CDR3 is 17 amino acids long. CDR3 residues: CASSLEIGAAINYGYTF. DNA of the CDR3: TGTGCCAGCAGCTTAGAGATAGGAGCAGCCATTAACTATGGCTACACCTTC.

The rearrangement joins TRBV10-3 to TRBJ1-2, with TRBD1 identical over 12 bases. The V gene's germline CDR1 is ENHRY and CDR2 SYGVKD. After removal of 4 bases from V and 4 bases from J, the junction contained 10 bases not matched to a gene. CDR3 length equals 17 residues. The CDR3 protein is CAISGRDRGPGGYGYTF. CDR3 nucleotide sequence: TGTGCCATCAGTGGGCGGGACAGGGGGCCGGGGGGCTATGGCTACACCTTC.

The CDR3 spells CASSPDSYQPQHF. The CDR3 DNA sequence: TGTGCCAGCAGCCCAGACAGTTATCAGCCCCAGCATTTT. This chain uses TRBV6-5 with TRBJ1-5; D is perhaps TRBD1 (5 bases). Trimming removed 6 bases from V and 5 bases from J, with 11 bases in between. CDR3 length: 13 amino acids. Germline lookup yields CDR1 MNHEY and CDR2 SVGAGI.

The chain joins TRBV7-9 to TRBJ1-4; D gene unclear. Trimming removed 2 bases at V and 1 base at J, with 5 bases between. CDR1 is SEHNR, CDR2 FQNEAQ, per germline (reference sequence). The CDR3 consists of 14 residues. The CDR3 loop is CASSLSGTNEKLFF. Written as DNA, the CDR3 is TGTGCCAGCAGCTTAAGCGGAACTAATGAAAAACTGTTTTTT.

The table lists this clone with a few counts. The J gene is TRBJ2-7, the V gene TRBV5-8, with 7 bases aligning to TRBD2. The CDR3 spans 15 residues. Per the germline V gene, CDR1 is SGHTS and CDR2 is YDEGEE. V lost 4 bases and J lost 0; bases outside the gene matches: 7. Here the CDR3 reads CASSGPAGSSYEQYF. CDR3 nucleotide sequence: TGTGCCAGCAGCGGACCAGCGGGAAGCTCCTACGAGCAGTACTTC. Complete variable domain (other parts from reference TRBV5-8 and TRBJ2-7): EAGVTQSPTHLIKTRGQQATLRCSPISGHTSVYWYQQALGLGLQFLLWYDEGEERNRGNFPPRFSGRQFPNYSSELNVNALELEDSALYLCASSGPAGSSYEQYFGPGTRLTVT.

The chain has TRBV6-5 and TRBJ2-3; a possible D gene is TRBD1 (5 bases). The germline V gene encodes CDR1 MNHEY and CDR2 SVGAGI. The CDR3 runs to 11 residues. The V gene lost 4 bases and the J gene lost 14 bases, with 13 bases spanning the gap. CDR3 amino acids: CASSSQGRRYF. CDR3 DNA sequence: TGTGCCAGCAGTTCCCAGGGCCGCAGGTATTTT.

The chain couples TRBV2 to TRBJ1-1, with TRBD1 identical over 10 bases. Per the germline V gene, CDR1 is SNHLY and CDR2 is FYNNEI. The CDR3 is made up of 15 amino acids. V lost 7 bases to trimming and J lost 0 bases; unmatched junction nucleotides: 5. CDR3 bases: TGTGCCAGCAACGGACAGGGGGGACTGAACACTGAAGCTTTCTTT. This codes for CASNGQGGLNTEAFF.

The J gene is TRBJ2-1, the V gene TRBV2; 9 bases match TRBD2. The V segment lost 3 bases and the J segment 8 bases; nucleotides outside the gene matches: 8. Germline V lookup: CDR1 SNHLY, CDR2 FYNNEI. This CDR3 contains 15 residues. CDR3 amino acids: CASSEVRGGADEQFF. CDR3 DNA: TGTGCCAGCAGTGAGGTCCGCGGGGGGGCGGATGAGCAGTTCTTC.

This clone has only a few counts. Other DNA sequences in the sample encode the same CDR3. The chain uses TRBV1 and TRBJ2-7; the table calls TRBD2, which could not be checked here. TRBV1 is designated a pseudogene. The CDR3 loop spans 16 amino acids. Here the CDR3 DNA reads TGCACCAGCAGCCAAGATCGACGGACTAGCAGCGAGGAGCAGTACTTC. It codes for CTSSQDRRTSSEEQYF.